Following are 5 T cell receptor beta chains from one sample sequenced in a study of glioma-infiltrating T cells. Using RNA template, CDR3s of TCR alpha and beta were amplified with iRepertoire arm-PCR. TCRdb re-called the multiplex PCR reads through MiXCR, storing one row per CDR3 protein. The table lists around 350,000 distinct CDR3 sequences, less than 50% of them singletons, with around 12% in the top ten. Sequenced sample: glioma tissue, nonneoplastic brain tissue, or PBMCs (not recorded which). The receptors here all came from a human donor with low-grade glioma or glioblastoma, undergoing nonglioma brain surgery, or in good health (not recorded which).

There are a few counts of this clonotype. The rearrangement joins TRBV4-3 to TRBJ1-5; D is ambiguous. The CDR3 contains 13 residues. Between the trimmed V and J ends, which lost 0 bases and 4 bases, there was a span of 4 bases. Germline assignment: CDR1 LGHNA and CDR2 YSLEER. This CDR3 is CASSQDWNQPQHF. CDR3 sequence (DNA): TGCGCCAGCAGCCAAGACTGGAATCAGCCCCAGCATTTT.

In the case of this clonotype: A read error may explain this, as a much larger clone is one base away. The genes are TRBV20-1 and TRBJ1-5; D gene unclear. CDR3 size: 13 residues. V lost 4 bases, J lost 0 bases, and 7 bases lay in between. Germline V CDR1 and CDR2: DFQATT, SNEGSKA (reference sequence). As DNA, the CDR3 is TGCAGTGCTAAGAGAGGTAGCAATCAGCCCCAGCATTTT. Its protein product is CSAKRGSNQPQHF.

In the case of this clonotype: This may be a read error, as it is one base from a much larger clone. V gene TRBV6-2 or TRBV6-3 combines with J gene TRBJ1-1; TRBD1 might be the D (6 bases). The CDR3 spans 13 residues. Germline CDR1 and CDR2: MNHEY and SVGEGT. The CDR3 nucleotides are TGTGCCAGCAGTCTACAGGGAGACACTAAAGCTTTCTTT. Encoded protein: CASSLQGDTKAFF.

The chain employs TRBV20-1 and TRBJ2-1; D gene unclear. Germline V CDR1 and CDR2: DFQATT, SNEGSKA (reference sequence). The CDR3 consists of 14 residues. Trimming removed 6 bases at V and 7 bases at J, with 19 bases between. The CDR3 is CSAQSYQLANEQFF. The DNA for the CDR3 is TGCAGTGCCCAAAGCTATCAATTGGCGAATGAGCAGTTCTTC.

With respect to this clonotype: A read error may produce the germline difference seen at one junction end. The gene calls are TRBV20-1 and TRBJ2-7; 8 nucleotides line up with TRBD1. Germline-derived CDR1 and CDR2 are DFQATT and SNEGSKA (reference sequence). The CDR3 runs to 14 residues. CDR3 loop: CGARKAGGQYEQYF. For the CDR3, the DNA is TGCGGTGCTAGAAAGGCAGGGGGCCAATACGAGCAGTACTTC.